This T cell receptor beta chain was documented in a study of CD8+CD57+ T cells in acquired aplastic anemia. Looking at the study overall: Quantities of DNA derived from sorted CD4+ and CD8+ cells averaged roughly 3 ug.

Genomic DNA acted as the template from which TCR beta VDJ combination and CDR3 sequence profiling were carried out. TCRdb reanalysed the reads using MiXCR and keeps one entry per CDR3 protein. The sample carries approximately 300,000 distinct CDR3 sequences, roughly 59% recorded once. Patients chosen for sequencing had shown CD8+CD57+ cell expansion by flow cytometry. Among the patients, all had severe acquired aplastic anemia. This clonotype was picked up many times. As yet, its antigen is unknown. General observations from the study: Patients and controls were found to share roughly 31 CD8+ CDR3 sequences.

This CDR3 is 15 amino acids long. Trimming took 3 bases from V and 1 from J; bases not matched to a gene: 3. This receptor was obtained from a human donor with aplastic anemia. The chain couples TRBV12-3 or TRBV12-4 to TRBJ2-4; 7 nucleotides match TRBD1. Specimen: sorted CD4+, CD8+, or CD8+CD57+ T cells (not recorded which) from PBMCs. The CDR3 bases are TGTGCCAGCAGTTTGTTACAGGGGGCCAAAAACATTCAGTACTTC. This sequence encodes CASSLLQGAKNIQYF.